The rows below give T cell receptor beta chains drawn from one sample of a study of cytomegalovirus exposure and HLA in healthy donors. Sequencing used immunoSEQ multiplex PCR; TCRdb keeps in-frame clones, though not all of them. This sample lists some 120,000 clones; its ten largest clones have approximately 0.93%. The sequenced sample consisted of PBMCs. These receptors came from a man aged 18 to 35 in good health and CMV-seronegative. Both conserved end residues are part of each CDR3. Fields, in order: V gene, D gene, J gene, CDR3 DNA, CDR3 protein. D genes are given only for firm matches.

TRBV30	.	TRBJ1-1	TGTGCCTGGACCATACCGACGGGACAATTTTTTACGAACACTGAAGCTTTCTTT	CAWTIPTGQFFTNTEAFF
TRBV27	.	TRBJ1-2	TGTGCCAGCAGTTTCCACCAGGGGACCACTAACTATGGCTACACCTTC	CASSFHQGTTNYGYTF
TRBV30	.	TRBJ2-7	TGTGCCTGGAGTGCAGGGCGGAGAGACTACGAGCAGTACTTC	CAWSAGRRDYEQYF
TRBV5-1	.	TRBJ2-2	TGCGCCAGCAGCTGGATCGGACTTAAGGACACCGGGGAGCTGTTTTTT	CASSWIGLKDTGELFF
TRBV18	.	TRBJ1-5	TGTGCCAGCTCACCGGGCAGGGTTGGACAGCCCCAGCATTTT	CASSPGRVGQPQHF
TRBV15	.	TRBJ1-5	TGTGCCACCAGCAGAGATTGGCGGAGCAATCAGCCCCAGCATTTT	CATSRDWRSNQPQHF
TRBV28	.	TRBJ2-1	TGTGCCAGCAGGCTGGGAGGACACAATGAGCAGTTCTTC	CASRLGGHNEQFF
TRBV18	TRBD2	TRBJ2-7	TGTGCCAGCTCACGTAACGGGAGGGCCGCCTACGAGCAGTACTTC	CASSRNGRAAYEQYF
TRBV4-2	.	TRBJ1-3	TGTGCCAGCAGCCATCCCCGGGACACGGGAAACACCATATATTTT	CASSHPRDTGNTIYF
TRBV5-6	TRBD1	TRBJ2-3	TGTGCCAGCAGCCTCGCCGGGACAGCTGGAGATACGCAGTATTTT	CASSLAGTAGDTQYF
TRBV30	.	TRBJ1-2	TGTGCCTGGAGTGTTAGAACTCAGGGTGGCTACACCTTC	CAWSVRTQGGYTF
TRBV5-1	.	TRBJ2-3	TGCGCCAGCAGCTTGGCAGTTGTCCCAGATACGCAGTATTTT	CASSLAVVPDTQYF
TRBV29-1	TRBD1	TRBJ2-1	TGCAGCGTCTCGGGACAGGTCTACAATGAGCAGTTCTTC	CSVSGQVYNEQFF
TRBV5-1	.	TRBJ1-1	TGCGCCAGCAGCTGGAGGGACACTGAAGCTTTCTTT	CASSWRDTEAFF
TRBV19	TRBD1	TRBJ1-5	TGTGCCAGTAGTACCAGGACAGGGGGCCGTAGTCAGCCCCAGCATTTT	CASSTRTGGRSQPQHF
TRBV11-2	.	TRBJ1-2	TGTGCCAGCAGCTTAGTACTGTTGACAGACGGCTACACCTTC	CASSLVLLTDGYTF
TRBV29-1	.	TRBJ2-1	TGCAGCGTTGATCATGGGGCCCCCTACAATGAGCAGTTCTTC	CSVDHGAPYNEQFF
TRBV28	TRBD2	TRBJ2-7	TGTGCCAGCAGTCCCCAGAGGCTAGCGGGAGTGGATGAGCAGTACTTC	CASSPQRLAGVDEQYF
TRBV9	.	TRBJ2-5	TGTGCCAGCAGCCGGGATTCCTGGGAGACCCAGTACTTC	CASSRDSWETQYF
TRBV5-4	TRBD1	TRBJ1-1	TGTGCCAGCAGCTTGCCAGGGGGATCAGCTGAAGCTTTCTTT	CASSLPGGSAEAFF
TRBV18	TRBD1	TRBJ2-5	TGTGCCAGCTCACCCAATCCGGGACAGGGAGACTCAGAGACCCAGTACTTC	CASSPNPGQGDSETQYF
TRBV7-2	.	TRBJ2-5	TGTGCCAGCAGCCCCTCGGAGACCCAGTACTTC	CASSPSETQYF
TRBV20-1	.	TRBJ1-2	TGCAGTGCTAGTAGTTCGCCTGGCTACACCTTC	CSASSSPGYTF
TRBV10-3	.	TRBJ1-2	TGTGCCATCAGTGATGGTCGGTTGGAGGGGCGAAGTGGCTACACCTTC	CAISDGRLEGRSGYTF
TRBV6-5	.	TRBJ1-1	TGTGCCAGCACCACCGGGTATGGCACTGAAGCTTTCTTT	CASTTGYGTEAFF
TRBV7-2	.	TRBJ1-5	TGTGCCAGCAGCTTAGGGGGCAGGGACAATCAGCCCCAGCATTTT	CASSLGGRDNQPQHF
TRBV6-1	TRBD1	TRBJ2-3	TGTGCCAGCGGGACAGCCCGCACCACAGATACGCAGTATTTT	CASGTARTTDTQYF
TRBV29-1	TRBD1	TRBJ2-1	TGCAGCCACGACAGGGTCGGTGAGCAGTTCTTC	CSHDRVGEQFF
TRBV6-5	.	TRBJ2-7	TGTGCCAGCAGGCCTACCGGGACTGCCTACGAGCAGTACTTC	CASRPTGTAYEQYF
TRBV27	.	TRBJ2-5	TGTGCCAGCAGTCCCCGCGCCTCTCGAGCATGGGAGACCCAGTACTTC	CASSPRASRAWETQYF
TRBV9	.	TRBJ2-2	TGTGCCAGCAGCGTAGTCGGGGGGAACACCGGGGAGCTGTTTTTT	CASSVVGGNTGELFF
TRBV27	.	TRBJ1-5	TGTGCCAGCAGTCCAGGGGATAGCAATCAGCCCCAGCATTTT	CASSPGDSNQPQHF
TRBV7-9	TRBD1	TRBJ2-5	TGTGCCAGCAGCTTAGCTCGACAGGGGGCGCAAAGAGAGACCCAGTACTTC	CASSLARQGAQRETQYF
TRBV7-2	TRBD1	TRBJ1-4	TGTGCCAGCAACAAGGACAGGGAGCGCGAAAAACTGTTTTTT	CASNKDREREKLFF
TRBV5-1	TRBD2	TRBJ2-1	TGCGCCAGCAGCTGGGGAGGGGTGGATGAGCAGTTCTTC	CASSWGGVDEQFF
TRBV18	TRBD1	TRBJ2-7	TGTGCCAGCTCACGTAACAGGGGGCGCCCCTACGAGCAGTACTTC	CASSRNRGRPYEQYF
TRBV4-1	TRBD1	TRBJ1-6	TGCGCCAGCAGCCAAGATGGGACAGGGATTTCACCCCTCCACTTT	CASSQDGTGISPLHF
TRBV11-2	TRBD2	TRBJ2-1	TGTGCCAGCAGCGTTGGAGCGGGGCCGGGGAATGAGCAGTTCTTC	CASSVGAGPGNEQFF
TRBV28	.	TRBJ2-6	TGTGCCAGCAGTTTCGGGGAGCTTACTATTGGGGCCAACGTCCTGACTTTC	CASSFGELTIGANVLTF
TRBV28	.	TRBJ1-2	TGTGCCAGCACTCCCGTCCGAGGGAGCAATGGCTACACCTTC	CASTPVRGSNGYTF
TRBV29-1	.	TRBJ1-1	TGCAGCGGTCACAGGGTTTCTGAAGCTTTCTTT	CSGHRVSEAFF
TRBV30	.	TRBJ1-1	TGTGCCTGGAGTGGACAAGTGAACACTGAAGCTTTCTTT	CAWSGQVNTEAFF
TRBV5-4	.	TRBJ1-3	TGTGCCAGCAGCGTTACAGGAAGCGCTGGAAACACCATATATTTT	CASSVTGSAGNTIYF
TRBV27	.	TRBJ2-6	TGTGCCAGCACAGATTCTGGGGCCAACGTCCTGACTTTC	CASTDSGANVLTF
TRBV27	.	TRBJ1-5	TGTGCCAGCACCCCCTCACAGAGCAATCAGCCCCAGCATTTT	CASTPSQSNQPQHF
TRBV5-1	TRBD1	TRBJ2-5	TGCGCCAGCGGATCCGACAGGGGACAAGAGACCCAGTACTTC	CASGSDRGQETQYF
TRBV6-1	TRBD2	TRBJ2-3	TGTGCCAGCAGTGAAGATAGCGGGGGGCCCACAGATACGCAGTATTTT	CASSEDSGGPTDTQYF
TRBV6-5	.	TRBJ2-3	TGTGCCAGCAGTTACTTCTACACAGATACGCAGTATTTT	CASSYFYTDTQYF
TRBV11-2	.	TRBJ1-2	TGTGCCAGCAGCTTAGACGGGGTTGTGGACTATGGCTACACCTTC	CASSLDGVVDYGYTF
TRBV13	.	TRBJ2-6	TGTGCCAGCAAGGTTCACGGCAGGGCTAATCCTGGGGCCAACGTCCTGACTTTC	CASKVHGRANPGANVLTF
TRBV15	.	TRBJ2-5	TGTGCCACCCGGAGCGGCAACCAAGAGACCCAGTACTTC	CATRSGNQETQYF
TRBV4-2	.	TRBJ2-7	TGTGCCAGCAGCCAAGATGGTCCGGGGGTCTCCTACGAGCAGTACTTC	CASSQDGPGVSYEQYF
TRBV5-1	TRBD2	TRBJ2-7	TGCGCCAGCAGCTTGGTAGCGGGAGGGTACGAGCAGTACTTC	CASSLVAGGYEQYF
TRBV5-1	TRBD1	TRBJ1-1	TGCGCCAGCAGCGTAGGGACAGGGGGCTTGAACACTGAAGCTTTCTTT	CASSVGTGGLNTEAFF
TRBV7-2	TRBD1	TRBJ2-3	TGTGCCAGCAGCGTAACGGGACAGGGGAGGGATACGCAGTATTTT	CASSVTGQGRDTQYF